A selection of T cell receptor beta chains follows, all from one sample in a study of blood T cell repertoires in COVID-19. The protocol was immunoSEQ multiplex PCR, while the TCRdb copy is restricted to in-frame clones and leaves out a portion. The table has 90,000 or so clones, about 70% seen once. The specimen was peripheral blood. The receptors originated from a woman between 55 and 75 years old in a cohort sampled during active or convalescent COVID-19. CDR3s include the opening cysteine and the closing phenylalanine or tryptophan. A D gene is named only where the DNA matches it firmly. Only part of the rows carry a size: once, few, many, or a class if the clone is expanded.

j_gene,abundance,d_gene,v_gene,CDR3nt,CDR3aa
TRBJ2-1,once,TRBD2,TRBV19,TGTGCCAGTAGTATACTAGCGGGGGGTTTTGAGCAGTTCTTC,CASSILAGGFEQFF
TRBJ2-7,.,TRBD1,TRBV6-5,TGTGCCAGCAGTACCAGAACAGGGGGCTCCTACGAGCAGTACTTC,CASSTRTGGSYEQYF
TRBJ2-5,.,.,TRBV19,TGTGCCAGTAGTACGGTAGTTCAAGAGACCCAGTACTTC,CASSTVVQETQYF
TRBJ2-3,few,.,TRBV7-9,TGTGCCAGCAGCCGTCAGGGGGGCTCGTATTTT,CASSRQGGSYF
TRBJ2-3,.,.,TRBV2,TGTGCCAGCAGTCCCCCTAGATTTGAGGGTACAGATACGCAGTATTTT,CASSPPRFEGTDTQYF
TRBJ2-7,.,.,TRBV30,TGTGCCTGGAGTGTCAGTATTGGATGGAGCGAGCAGTACTTC,CAWSVSIGWSEQYF
TRBJ1-5,few,.,TRBV2,TGTGCCAGCAGTAATACAGGGAATCAGCCCCAGCATTTT,CASSNTGNQPQHF
TRBJ1-6,.,.,TRBV6-6,TGTGCCAGCAGTTACCGGTCGCGCCCAGCAGGATCACCCCTCCACTTT,CASSYRSRPAGSPLHF
TRBJ2-5,.,TRBD2,TRBV9,TGTGCCAGCAGCTTAGGCGGGGGGTTTGAGACCCAGTACTTC,CASSLGGGFETQYF
TRBJ2-2,.,.,TRBV29-1,TGCAGCGTCGCTGGGACAAGGGCCTCGAACACCGGGGAGCTGTTTTTT,CSVAGTRASNTGELFF
TRBJ2-3,.,TRBD2,TRBV5-1,TGCGCCAGCAGCTACGGGGGGGACCCCACAGATACGCAGTATTTT,CASSYGGDPTDTQYF
TRBJ2-7,many,TRBD1,TRBV15,TGTGCCACCAGCAGAACTCCAGACAGGGGAATCGACGAGCAGTACTTC,CATSRTPDRGIDEQYF
TRBJ2-3,once,.,TRBV19,TGTGCCAGTAGTACCCAGGGTCCGTCCACAGATACGCAGTATTTT,CASSTQGPSTDTQYF
TRBJ2-1,.,TRBD2,TRBV4-2,TGTGCGACCAAGGGCGGGGGGGCAGTTAATGAGCAGTTCTTC,CATKGGGAVNEQFF
TRBJ2-1,.,TRBD2,TRBV12-5,TGTGCTAGTGGTTTTAGCGGGGGGCTTTACAATGAGCAGTTCTTC,CASGFSGGLYNEQFF
TRBJ2-1,.,TRBD1,TRBV14,TGTGCCAGCAGCCAAGAAGGCAGGGGGCGTGGGAATGAGCAGTTCTTC,CASSQEGRGRGNEQFF
TRBJ1-2,.,.,TRBV7-2,TGTGCCAGCAGCTTGAGTACGGTGACAGGCTACACCTTC,CASSLSTVTGYTF